This is a list of T cell receptor beta chains from one sample in a study of T-cell memory formation after mild COVID-19. TCRdb reanalysed the 5' RACE reads using MiXCR and keeps one entry per CDR3 protein. Seen here are about 180,000 distinct CDR3 sequences, about 18% observed once, and the top ten hold roughly 3.9%. The sequenced sample was PBMCs or a T cell subset sorted from them (not recorded which). The receptors originated from a man younger than 35 who had mild COVID-19 (a few samples of this study predate the infection). Cell type and time point are not known. Both conserved end residues are part of each CDR3.

>TRBV5-1|TRBJ2-5
CASSLQGEVETQYF
>TRBV24-1|TRBJ2-2
CATSDSGAPNTGELFF
>TRBV7-2|TRBJ2-5
CASSTQAKETQYF
>TRBV7-2|TRBJ2-5
CASSSRFQGLQETQYF
>TRBV5-1|TRBJ1-1
CASSFIVAKRNTEAFF
>TRBV12-3/TRBV12-4|TRBJ2-1
CASSFQGSSYNEQFF
>TRBV2|TRBJ2-3
CASSEIGGADTQYF
>TRBV11-2|TRBJ1-6
CASSESDRGKSPLHF
>TRBV9|TRBJ2-5
CASSVEGLLFGTQYF
>TRBV5-1|TRBJ2-3
CASSRAGGQSLYTQYF
>TRBV9|TRBJ2-1
CASSVDARRSYNEQFF
>TRBV7-2|TRBJ2-2
CASSLGAGYTGELFF
>TRBV7-2|TRBJ1-1
CASSLSGGAHGNTEAFF
>TRBV6-5|TRBJ2-5
CASSYLAGSETQYF
>TRBV5-1|TRBJ1-1
CASSGDTEAFF
>TRBV4-3|TRBJ2-1
CASSQVTSGDQQFF
>TRBV6-2/TRBV6-3|TRBJ1-1
CASSYPAMGTEAFF
>TRBV7-9|TRBJ2-1
CASSSVTVSSYNEQFF
>TRBV18|TRBJ2-7
CASSPAGGGHEQYF
>TRBV7-2|TRBJ2-2
CASSFPLGQGDTGELFF
>TRBV4-3|TRBJ2-2
CASSQESPQAGELFF